This is a list of T cell receptor beta chains from one sample in a study of beta chain features in type 1 diabetes. Clones were read by immunoSEQ multiplex PCR, and TCRdb kept only the in-frame ones, dropping some. The data show approximately 260,000 clones, 24% seen once. Material for sequencing was naive CD4+ T cells from blood. Receptors were obtained from a young woman with type 1 diabetes. The CDR3 runs from the conserved cysteine through the conserved F or W. The D gene is left open where the match is weak. Clone size appears in some rows only: once, few, many, or a class for an expanded clone.

clone size: NA
V gene: TRBV29-1
D gene: TRBD2
J gene: TRBJ2-5
CDR3 DNA: TGCAGCGTTGAAGGTGGGTCTAGCGGGAACCAAGAGACCCAGTACTTC
CDR3 protein: CSVEGGSSGNQETQYF

clone size: NA
V gene: TRBV7-9
D gene: NA
J gene: TRBJ2-7
CDR3 DNA: TGTGCCAGCAGCTACTATGCAAGGGGAAACGAGCAGTACTTC
CDR3 protein: CASSYYARGNEQYF

clone size: NA
V gene: TRBV9
D gene: NA
J gene: TRBJ2-1
CDR3 DNA: TGTGCCAGCAGCGTTGGTTTAGGAGATGAGCAGTTCTTC
CDR3 protein: CASSVGLGDEQFF

clone size: NA
V gene: TRBV19
D gene: TRBD2
J gene: TRBJ2-7
CDR3 DNA: TGTGCCAGTAGTAGAGTGTCTAGCGGGACGACTGAGGAGTACTTC
CDR3 protein: CASSRVSSGTTEEYF

clone size: NA
V gene: TRBV4-1
D gene: NA
J gene: TRBJ2-1
CDR3 DNA: TGCGCCAGCAGCCACGTTACTAGGGTCGCCTACAATGAGCAGTTCTTC
CDR3 protein: CASSHVTRVAYNEQFF

clone size: NA
V gene: TRBV28
D gene: NA
J gene: TRBJ2-7
CDR3 DNA: TGTGCCAGCAGTTTAGGAGGTCGCAGGAGAACCTACGAGCAGTACTTC
CDR3 protein: CASSLGGRRRTYEQYF

clone size: NA
V gene: TRBV6-6
D gene: TRBD1
J gene: TRBJ1-1
CDR3 DNA: TGTGCCAGCAGCCTCGGACAGGGGAACACTGAAGCTTTCTTT
CDR3 protein: CASSLGQGNTEAFF

clone size: NA
V gene: TRBV21-1
D gene: NA
J gene: TRBJ2-5
CDR3 DNA: TGTGCCAGCAGCAAAGACGGGGTTGGCGAGACCCAGTACTTC
CDR3 protein: CASSKDGVGETQYF

clone size: NA
V gene: TRBV30
D gene: TRBD1
J gene: TRBJ2-5
CDR3 DNA: TGTGCCTGGAAGAACGGTGCATTACGACAGGGGGGGTGGGAGACCCAGTACTTC
CDR3 protein: CAWKNGALRQGGWETQYF

clone size: few
V gene: TRBV30
D gene: NA
J gene: TRBJ1-5
CDR3 DNA: TGTGCCTGGAGTGTAACTGGGGGCGCAGGCAATCAGCCCCAGCATTTT
CDR3 protein: CAWSVTGGAGNQPQHF

clone size: few
V gene: TRBV15
D gene: NA
J gene: TRBJ2-7
CDR3 DNA: TGTGCCACCAGCAGACTAGCGTCGAGTGAGCAGTACTTC
CDR3 protein: CATSRLASSEQYF

clone size: NA
V gene: TRBV4-2
D gene: NA
J gene: TRBJ2-1
CDR3 DNA: TGTGCCAGCAGCCAAGAGGTACAGGGTACGTTCCCCGAGCAGTTCTTC
CDR3 protein: CASSQEVQGTFPEQFF

clone size: NA
V gene: TRBV11-2
D gene: NA
J gene: TRBJ2-4
CDR3 DNA: TGTGCCAGCAGCTTAGAGGGTTGGGGCGCTCAGTACTTC
CDR3 protein: CASSLEGWGAQYF

clone size: few
V gene: TRBV19
D gene: TRBD2
J gene: TRBJ2-3
CDR3 DNA: TGTGCCAGTAGTTGGCTAGCGGGCCAGACAGATACGCAGTATTTT
CDR3 protein: CASSWLAGQTDTQYF

clone size: NA
V gene: TRBV29-1
D gene: TRBD1
J gene: TRBJ2-5
CDR3 DNA: TGCAGCACAGGGGAAGAGACCCAGTACTTC
CDR3 protein: CSTGEETQYF

clone size: few
V gene: TRBV6-6
D gene: NA
J gene: TRBJ2-5
CDR3 DNA: TGTGCCAGCAGTTACGGGAGAGGGGGCCAAGAGACCCAGTACTTC
CDR3 protein: CASSYGRGGQETQYF

clone size: few
V gene: TRBV7-9
D gene: NA
J gene: TRBJ2-1
CDR3 DNA: TGTGCCAGCAGCTTAGGACTAGAAAGCGAGCAGTTCTTC
CDR3 protein: CASSLGLESEQFF

clone size: few
V gene: TRBV29-1
D gene: TRBD2
J gene: TRBJ2-1
CDR3 DNA: TGCAGCGTTGGATCCGGGAGGTCCTACAATGAGCAGTTCTTC
CDR3 protein: CSVGSGRSYNEQFF

clone size: NA
V gene: TRBV19
D gene: TRBD2
J gene: TRBJ2-1
CDR3 DNA: TGTGCCAGTACCCCGGGACTAGCGGGAGGTCTGGGCAATGAGCAGTTCTTC
CDR3 protein: CASTPGLAGGLGNEQFF

clone size: few
V gene: TRBV27
D gene: TRBD2
J gene: TRBJ2-5
CDR3 DNA: TGTGCCAGCAGTTTTGTCGACTCGGGAGGGCTGGAGACCCAGTACTTC
CDR3 protein: CASSFVDSGGLETQYF

clone size: NA
V gene: TRBV2
D gene: NA
J gene: TRBJ2-1
CDR3 DNA: TGTGCCAGCAGTCCAACGCGGTTCGGAGACAATGAGCAGTTCTTC
CDR3 protein: CASSPTRFGDNEQFF

clone size: NA
V gene: TRBV7-2
D gene: TRBD1
J gene: TRBJ2-7
CDR3 DNA: TGTGCCAGCAGCTTAGTCAACCAGGGGGCAGGTGTAAACGAGCAGTACTTC
CDR3 protein: CASSLVNQGAGVNEQYF

clone size: few
V gene: TRBV4-1
D gene: NA
J gene: TRBJ1-2
CDR3 DNA: TGCGCCAGCAGCCAAGATTGGGGGAGGGACTATGGCTACACCTTC
CDR3 protein: CASSQDWGRDYGYTF

clone size: NA
V gene: TRBV15
D gene: TRBD2
J gene: TRBJ2-3
CDR3 DNA: TGTGCCACCAGCGGCGGGACTAGCGGGAGGGCGCAGTATTTT
CDR3 protein: CATSGGTSGRAQYF

clone size: few
V gene: TRBV2
D gene: TRBD1
J gene: TRBJ2-7
CDR3 DNA: TGTGCCAGCTCGGGACAGGGGGCCAGCGAGCAGTACTTC
CDR3 protein: CASSGQGASEQYF

clone size: NA
V gene: TRBV6-5
D gene: NA
J gene: TRBJ2-2
CDR3 DNA: TGTGCCAGCAGCTACAGGAGTACGAACACCGGGGAGCTGTTTTTT
CDR3 protein: CASSYRSTNTGELFF

clone size: few
V gene: TRBV27
D gene: NA
J gene: TRBJ2-6
CDR3 DNA: TGTGCCAGCAGTTCTCTAGCTTCTGGGGCCAACGTCCTGACTTTC
CDR3 protein: CASSSLASGANVLTF

clone size: NA
V gene: TRBV30
D gene: NA
J gene: TRBJ1-1
CDR3 DNA: TGTGCCTGGACCCTACCGACGAGGGCAACTGAAGCTTTCTTT
CDR3 protein: CAWTLPTRATEAFF

clone size: few
V gene: TRBV9
D gene: NA
J gene: TRBJ2-1
CDR3 DNA: TGTGCCAGCAGCGGAACAGGGAACAATGAGCAGTTCTTC
CDR3 protein: CASSGTGNNEQFF

clone size: NA
V gene: TRBV7-6
D gene: NA
J gene: TRBJ2-5
CDR3 DNA: TGTGCCAGCAGCTCCCTAGTGGTATGGTACTTC
CDR3 protein: CASSSLVVWYF

clone size: few
V gene: TRBV11-2
D gene: NA
J gene: TRBJ1-3
CDR3 DNA: TGTGCCAGCAGCATCACAGGCTACACCATATATTTT
CDR3 protein: CASSITGYTIYF

clone size: NA
V gene: TRBV25-1
D gene: TRBD1
J gene: TRBJ1-5
CDR3 DNA: TGTGCCAGCAGTGGGGGACAGGGCAATCAGCCCCAGCATTTT
CDR3 protein: CASSGGQGNQPQHF

clone size: few
V gene: TRBV28
D gene: TRBD1
J gene: TRBJ2-7
CDR3 DNA: TGTGCCAGCACCGAGGGACAGGGGATCTCCTACGAGCAGTACTTC
CDR3 protein: CASTEGQGISYEQYF

clone size: few
V gene: TRBV28
D gene: NA
J gene: TRBJ1-5
CDR3 DNA: TGTGCCAGCAGTACCTCGGACGGGACTTATAGCAATCAGCCCCAGCATTTT
CDR3 protein: CASSTSDGTYSNQPQHF

clone size: NA
V gene: TRBV28
D gene: NA
J gene: TRBJ1-1
CDR3 DNA: TGTGCCAGCAGTTTCTGGGCAGGGGAAGGAGCTTTCTTT
CDR3 protein: CASSFWAGEGAFF

clone size: NA
V gene: TRBV4-2
D gene: TRBD1
J gene: TRBJ1-1
CDR3 DNA: TGTGCCAGCAGCCAACCACAGGGGGGGAACACTGAAGCTTTCTTT
CDR3 protein: CASSQPQGGNTEAFF

clone size: NA
V gene: TRBV7-9
D gene: NA
J gene: TRBJ2-7
CDR3 DNA: TGTGCCAGCAGCTTCGGGACTCTTTACGGAGAGCAGTACTTC
CDR3 protein: CASSFGTLYGEQYF

clone size: once
V gene: TRBV7-9
D gene: TRBD1
J gene: TRBJ1-2
CDR3 DNA: TGTGCCAGCAGCCCCGGGACAGGGTCTAACTATGGCTACACCTTC
CDR3 protein: CASSPGTGSNYGYTF

clone size: NA
V gene: TRBV18
D gene: NA
J gene: TRBJ1-1
CDR3 DNA: TGTGCCAGCTCACCATTGTCCGCGAATGAAGCTTTCTTT
CDR3 protein: CASSPLSANEAFF

clone size: few
V gene: TRBV2
D gene: TRBD2
J gene: TRBJ2-7
CDR3 DNA: TGTGCCAGCAGCGAGGGACTAGAGAGCTTCTACGAGCAGTACTTC
CDR3 protein: CASSEGLESFYEQYF

clone size: few
V gene: TRBV29-1
D gene: NA
J gene: TRBJ1-1
CDR3 DNA: TGCAGCGTTGAGGGGGCAGGGCGCACTGAAGCTTTCTTT
CDR3 protein: CSVEGAGRTEAFF

clone size: NA
V gene: TRBV6-5
D gene: NA
J gene: TRBJ1-5
CDR3 DNA: TGTGCCAGCAAAACAGGGATTCATCAGCCCCAGCATTTT
CDR3 protein: CASKTGIHQPQHF

clone size: NA
V gene: TRBV30
D gene: TRBD2
J gene: TRBJ2-1
CDR3 DNA: TGTGCCTGGAGTGTACGGTCTAGCGGGGAGCAGTTCTTC
CDR3 protein: CAWSVRSSGEQFF

clone size: few
V gene: TRBV30
D gene: TRBD1
J gene: TRBJ1-1
CDR3 DNA: TGTGCCTGGAGTTGGACAGGGGACACTGAAGCTTTCTTT
CDR3 protein: CAWSWTGDTEAFF

clone size: NA
V gene: TRBV6-5
D gene: NA
J gene: TRBJ1-1
CDR3 DNA: TGTGCCAGCAGTTACTCCCCGTCCCCGAACACTGAAGCTTTCTTT
CDR3 protein: CASSYSPSPNTEAFF

clone size: NA
V gene: TRBV1
D gene: NA
J gene: TRBJ1-2
CDR3 DNA: TGCACCAGCAGCCAAAGGCCAGGCCCTAACTATGGCTACACCTTC
CDR3 protein: CTSSQRPGPNYGYTF

clone size: NA
V gene: TRBV2
D gene: TRBD1
J gene: TRBJ2-5
CDR3 DNA: TGTGCCAGCTCGAAAGAAGGGACAGGGTGGGGAGAGACCCAGTACTTC
CDR3 protein: CASSKEGTGWGETQYF

clone size: few
V gene: TRBV13
D gene: TRBD1
J gene: TRBJ2-4
CDR3 DNA: TGTGCCAGCAGCCCCTACCGACAGGGGGGAGCCAAAAACATTCAGTACTTC
CDR3 protein: CASSPYRQGGAKNIQYF

clone size: few
V gene: TRBV29-1
D gene: TRBD2
J gene: TRBJ2-1
CDR3 DNA: TGCAGCGTTGGGACTAGCGGCTACCTCAATGAGCAGTTCTTC
CDR3 protein: CSVGTSGYLNEQFF